The 14 T cell receptor beta chains presented below share a single source sample, sequenced in a study of response to subunit inactivated influenza vaccine (dated by TCRdb to about 2018). Library creation used RT-PCR. The listed sequencing device is Illumina HiSeq 2500. TCRdb took the public reads, trimmed them with fastp at Q25, ran MiXCR for clone calling and kept in-frame beta chains. Rows with one shared CDR3 protein collapse into an entry with the most common genes and DNA. The sample records around 540,000 distinct CDR3 sequences, approximately 12% of which are singletons. 10% to 13% of the sample is held by the ten biggest clonotypes. The sequencing used PBMCs from blood, collected on the day of vaccination. The receptors stem from a man aged 50 or older who received an inactivated influenza vaccine. Donor details come from another sample of the same person, matched by shared clones.

This clonotype was detected only a few times. This rearrangement joins TRBV7-9 to TRBJ2-5, with 7 bases aligning to TRBD1. J lost 5 bases, V lost 0 bases, and 6 bases had no gene match. The CDR3 sequence is 15 residues long. Germline V gives CDR1 SEHNR, CDR2 FQNEAQ (reference sequence). CDR3 in DNA: TGTGCCAGCAGCTTAGCAGGGACAGCCTACGAGACCCAGTACTTC. Translated, it gives CASSLAGTAYETQYF.

The sample holds many counts of this clonotype. This chain links TRBV3-1 with TRBJ2-1; the D gene is possibly TRBD2 (6 bases). Germline V lookup: CDR1 LGHDT, CDR2 YNNKEL (reference sequence). V was pared by 5 bases and J by 13 bases, with 18 bases between. The CDR3 is 13 residues long. CDR3 in DNA: TGTGCCAGCAGCTACGACTCTAGCGCCCAACAGTTCTTC. Amino acid sequence: CASSYDSSAQQFF.

J is TRBJ2-1 and V is TRBV12-3 or TRBV12-4; TRBD2 aligns across 11 bases. V shed 6 bases and J 5 bases; nucleotides not matched to a gene: 9. There are 16 residues in the CDR3. The CDR3 is CASSLYLAGGNNEQFF. The CDR3 region has the DNA TGTGCCAGCAGCCTCTACTTAGCGGGAGGGAACAATGAGCAGTTCTTC.

The gene calls are TRBV24-1 and TRBJ2-1; D could derive from TRBD1 or TRBD2 (5 bases each). Trimming stripped 2 bases from V and 5 bases from J, with 12 bases between. The CDR3 totals 15 residues. Germline assignment: CDR1 KGHDR and CDR2 SFDVKD. The CDR3: CATSDSRSGHNEQFF. CDR3 sequence (DNA): TGTGCCACCAGTGATTCCCGGTCGGGGCACAATGAGCAGTTCTTC.

This clonotype was found a few times. The chain recombines TRBV10-3 with TRBJ2-5; perhaps TRBD1 as D (8 bases). Per germline, CDR1 ENHRY and CDR2 SYGVKD. Trimming took off 0 bases at V and 5 bases at J, with 16 bases between the two ends. CDR3 length equals 16 residues. The chain's CDR3 is CAISESRTGGDETQYF. In DNA, the CDR3 is TGTGCCATCAGTGAGTCGCGAACAGGGGGGGACGAGACCCAGTACTTC.

This clonotype was detected only a few times. The rearrangement joins TRBV7-8 to TRBJ2-1, with D maybe TRBD2 (6 bases). The ends were cut back, 2 bases at V and 0 bases at J, with 17 bases in the middle. The CDR3 has 18 residues. Per germline, CDR1 SGHVS and CDR2 FQNEAQ. DNA of the CDR3: TGTGCCAGCAGCTTAAAAGTTTCGGGGGAGAGCTCCTACAATGAGCAGTTCTTC. It specifies CASSLKVSGESSYNEQFF.

This CDR3 is CASKVRVSDHEQYF. CDR3 nucleotides: TGTGCCAGCAAAGTGAGGGTCAGCGACCACGAGCAGTACTTC. This chain uses TRBV2 with TRBJ2-7; a possible D gene is TRBD2 (5 bases). The CDR3 is made up of 14 amino acids. Trimming left V 7 bases short and J 5 bases short, with 18 bases between. Germline CDR1 and CDR2: SNHLY and FYNNEI. The full variable domain, in which reference TRBV2 and TRBJ2-7 provide the parts outside the CDR3, is EPEVTQTPSHQVTQMGQEVILRCVPISNHLYFYWYRQILGQKVEFLVSFYNNEISEKSEIFDDQFSVERPDGSNFTLKIRSTKLEDSAMYFCASKVRVSDHEQYFGPGTRLTVT.

This clonotype occurred a few times. The chain is built from TRBV11-2 and TRBJ2-2; no reliable D call. This CDR3 is 16 amino acids long. The V gene's germline CDR1 is SGHAT and CDR2 FQNNGV. The ends were cut back, 5 bases at V and 6 bases at J, with 19 bases in the middle. DNA for the CDR3: TGTGCCAGCAGCCCCTGGGCATCCGAATTCGCCGGGGAGCTGTTTTTT. This codes for CASSPWASEFAGELFF.

This chain connects TRBV16 to TRBJ1-5; D uncertain. CDR3 length equals 20 residues. Germline V gives CDR1 KGHSY, CDR2 FQNENV. Trimming pared 4 bases from V and 6 bases from J, leaving 31 bases between. CDR3 nucleotides: TGTGCCAGCAGCCTGTCGTACCGGGAAACACGCATGCTGGGAGGTCAGCCCCAGCATTTT. Amino acid sequence: CASSLSYRETRMLGGQPQHF. Variable domain in full (rest from reference TRBV16 and TRBJ1-5): GEEVAQTPKHLVRGEGQKAKLYCAPIKGHSYVFWYQQVLKNEFKFLISFQNENVFDETGMPKERFSAKCLPNSPCSLEIQATKLEDSAVYFCASSLSYRETRMLGGQPQHFGDGTRLSIL.

CDR3 in amino acids: CASSQDLSIRFNYEQYF. DNA for the CDR3: TGTGCCAGCAGCCAAGATTTATCTATCCGGTTCAATTACGAGCAGTACTTC. The chain combines TRBV4-2 with TRBJ2-7; D unclear. V lost 0 bases and J 4 bases, leaving 19 bases between the germline ends. CDR1 is LGHNA and CDR2 is YNFKEQ in the germline V gene. The CDR3 has 17 amino acids.

The chain joins TRBV20-1 to TRBJ2-7; D unresolved. Germline V gene lookup returns CDR1 DFQATT and CDR2 SNEGSKA (reference sequence). CDR3 length equals 12 residues. Trimming left V 5 bases short and J 3 bases short, with 11 bases between. CDR3 nucleotides: TGCAGTGCTCCACGGACCGGCTACGAGCAGTACTTC. Translating gives CSAPRTGYEQYF.

A note on this clonotype: This may be a read error, as it is one base from a much larger clone. V and J are TRBV10-3 and TRBJ2-2, with D tentatively TRBD2 (6 bases). CDR1 and CDR2 (germline): ENHRY, SYGVKD. The CDR3 sequence is 16 residues long. CDR3 in DNA: TGTGCCATCAGTGAGGTCGGGGGAGCGAACACCGGGGAGCTGTCTTTT. Protein: CAISEVGGANTGELSF.

At least ten counts were recorded for this clonotype. The chain links TRBV6-2 or TRBV6-3 to TRBJ2-7; weak D call: TRBD2 (5 bases). The CDR3 sequence is 16 residues long. Germline loops: CDR1 MNHEY, CDR2 SVGEGT. Trimming took off 2 bases at V and 3 bases at J, with 17 bases between the two ends. CDR3 nucleotide sequence: TGTGCCAGCAGTTACCCCGTGAAGCGGACGCTCTACGAGCAGTACTTC. Its protein is CASSYPVKRTLYEQYF.

A few counts support this clonotype. This sequence joins TRBV16 and TRBJ2-7; the D is unclear. Germline V gene sequence: CDR1 KGHSY, CDR2 FQNENV. There are 14 residues in the CDR3. Trimming took off 4 bases at V and 4 bases at J, with 14 bases between the two ends. CDR3 residues: CASSLSVGQYEQYF. In nucleotides, the CDR3 is TGTGCCAGCAGCCTTTCCGTAGGGCAGTACGAGCAGTACTTC.